Here is one T cell receptor (beta chain) with its context. Its binding antigen is unknown. No much larger clone exists at a distance of one base, and base qualities are not known. Using the deep immunoSEQ assay, multiplex PCR amplified TCR CDR3 regions from genomic DNA. For each cell subset, the extracted genomic DNA was distributed evenly across all wells of several immunoSEQ 96-well plates, and each plate served as one replicate. For sorted subsets, each replicate PCR was loaded with 200 to 250 ng genomic DNA, equivalent to about 30,000 T cell genomes. The purified libraries were quantified using a Qubit 3.0 fluorometer, sized with a Bioanalyzer 2100, and then quantified again using the KAPA Library Quantification kit. Every immunoSEQ 96-well plate was sequenced on a dedicated single-read 150-cycle Illumina NextSeq 550 flow cell. As for the original processing: Because the immunoSEQ output held only junctional sequences and lacked quality scores, the filtering could not match the filtering applied to full-length reads. To assign V/J genes and CDR3, sequences were annotated using PyIR, a Python wrapper for IgBLAST v1.9, with IMGT germline references. Reads with weak V/J assignments (E-value above 1e-6), missing CDR3, stop codons, out-of-frame junctions, or ambiguous translated residues were removed. V3J clonotypes were defined as sequences sharing an identical inferred V gene, J gene, and CDR3 amino acid sequence. The percentage overlap between two repertoires was calculated by dividing the number of shared unique clonotypes by the size of the smaller repertoire. Three approaches were used to assess repertoire richness: RTK rarefaction, the Chao1 estimator, and Recon v2.1 estimates of unobserved clonotypes. OLGA was used to compute generation probabilities for all TCRbeta clonotypes that the gDNA method yielded from a handful of donors. TCRdb took this table from immuneACCESS and kept in-frame rearrangements with V and J called. Such tables lack part of the clones; where checked against another copy, unresolved V genes explain under half of the gap, and the rest is unexplained. Clone size and V and J calls were adopted from that table, with D and trimming inferred from the DNA. The sample has millions of clones on record, more than 80% of them singletons. The ten largest clones represent 0.13% to 0.15% of the sample.

These data are taken from a study of shared clonotypes between healthy human individuals (dated by TCRdb to 2020 to 2021). Study-level background: The cohort included three men and a couple of women between 18 and 49 years of age. Per donor, three plates each were used for CD4 naive and CD4 memory, two for CD8 naive, and one for CD8 memory. To estimate repertoire size and how much clonotype sharing occurs between individuals, the study deeply sequenced the blood TCR repertoires of roughly 5 healthy adults. Different laboratories and diverse techniques were used to prepare libraries and sequence TCR repertoires, to increase sequencing depth and limit assay-specific biases. Per donor, leukapheresis produced somewhere between about 0.8 and 9 billion PBMCs. Broad study findings and their caveats: Around 5.4% of naive CD4, roughly 3.5% of naive CD8, 2% to 2.5% of memory CD4, and over 0.35% of memory CD8 clonotypes were shared across several donors. Rarefaction of sorted-subset datasets indicated incomplete sequencing despite the large sequencing depth. Because the study included only a small number of donors, the genetic and exposure-history diversity represented was limited. Naive subsets generally had larger estimated clonotype richness than memory subsets. Clonotypes shared by all four sorted-subset donors showed higher generation probabilities than non-shared clonotypes. Sampling was limited to blood, and TCR repertoires in tissue likely differ from TCR repertoires in blood. Based on pairwise subsampling, the degree of clonotype sharing among donors was expected to be affected by sequencing depth.

Donors were healthy HIV-negative adults with no recently reported acute infections or vaccinations. Every donor was a Caucasian adult residing in Nashville, Tennessee, USA. CD4+ T cells were enriched by magnetic negative selection; naive cells were then positively selected on CD45RA, and the negative fraction formed the memory subset. Blood was obtained by leukapheresis, after which PBMCs were separated by Ficoll-Histopaque density gradient centrifugation and cryopreserved in liquid nitrogen vapor phase. Analytical flow cytometry was used to check the purity and quantity of every magnetically sorted T cell population. From each sorted fraction, genomic DNA was isolated and quantified by UV absorbance on a Nanodrop 2000c. Per the germline V gene, SGHDT is the CDR1 and YYEEEE is the CDR2. The cysteine opens and the phenylalanine closes a CDR3 of 17 amino acids. The sequence is cut down to CDR3 DNA, 51 bases in frame from base 1. Trimming takes 5 bases off V and 0 bases off J; junction bases not matched to a gene: 11.

Sequenced material: naive CD4+ T cells sorted from blood. According to the study, the label for this sample's cell subset or site signals: CD45RA+ positively selected. Recombination joined TRBV5-6 with TRBJ1-5, with 7 junctional bases fitting TRBD1. The sequence was obtained from a young man in good health. The sequenced DNA is TGTGCCAGCAGTCGCCGCCCACAGGGGACTAGCAATCAGCCCCAGCATTTT. The translation is CASSRRPQGTSNQPQHF.